This paragraph reports one T cell receptor (beta chain). The sample belongs to a study of control samples from healthy donors and cancer patients. Germline V gene sequence: CDR1 SGHNT, CDR2 YYREEE (reference sequence). CDR3 length: 14 residues. Trimming took off 1 base at V and 1 base at J, with 8 bases between the two ends. Assay used: immunoSEQ multiplex PCR; TCRdb lists only in-frame clones, some missing. The sample lists 100,000 or so clones, about 92% occurring once. The material sequenced was blood. This clonotype was sampled from a woman aged 18 to 35 in good health. The chain joins TRBV5-4 to TRBJ1-1, with D perhaps TRBD1 (5 bases). CDR3 bases: TGTGCCAGCAGCTTGATTGGGGGGAACACTGAAGCTTTCTTT. Protein: CASSLIGGNTEAFF.